This is a list of T cell receptor beta chains from one sample in a study of blood T cell repertoires in COVID-19. The table came from immunoSEQ multiplex PCR; TCRdb's copy has only in-frame clones and leaves some out. The repertoire holds around 76,000 clones, roughly four fifths seen once, with 25% to 30% in the top ten. The specimen sequenced was peripheral blood. These receptor sequences come from an elderly woman with active or convalescent COVID-19. The CDR3 runs from the conserved cysteine through the conserved F or W. The D gene is left open where the match is weak. Only part of the rows carry a size: once, few, many, or a class if the clone is expanded.

J	D	V	size	CDR3	DNA
TRBJ2-3	.	TRBV5-4	.	CASSSPYRTDTQYF	TGTGCCAGCAGCTCACCCTATCGCACAGATACGCAGTATTTT
TRBJ2-1	TRBD1	TRBV11-2	.	CASSPDRIYNEQFF	TGTGCCAGCAGCCCGGACAGGATTTACAATGAGCAGTTCTTC
TRBJ1-1	.	TRBV2	many	CASRSDSQGIAFF	TGTGCCAGCAGAAGCGACAGTCAGGGTATCGCTTTCTTT
TRBJ1-4	.	TRBV5-1	.	CASSSRVGPGEKLFF	TGCGCCAGCAGCTCCAGAGTAGGGCCGGGGGAAAAACTGTTTTTT
TRBJ2-7	.	TRBV7-8	once	CASSLAPDFYYEQYF	TGTGCCAGCAGCTTAGCGCCGGACTTTTACTACGAGCAGTACTTC
TRBJ1-2	.	TRBV5-6	few	CASSFIRDGYTF	TGTGCCAGCAGCTTTATTCGAGATGGCTACACCTTC
TRBJ1-2	TRBD1	TRBV9	.	CASSSLGQGDYGYTF	TGTGCCAGCAGCTCTCTCGGACAGGGTGATTATGGCTACACCTTC
TRBJ1-1	.	TRBV15	.	CATSRGTFDTEAFF	TGTGCCACCAGCAGAGGGACTTTTGACACTGAAGCTTTCTTT
TRBJ2-1	TRBD2	TRBV9	.	CASSVGEGSTEQFF	TGTGCCAGCAGCGTAGGGGAGGGTTCTACTGAGCAGTTCTTC
TRBJ2-7	.	TRBV14	once	CASLTTRNREEQYF	TGTGCCAGCCTTACTACCCGAAACAGGGAGGAGCAGTACTTC
TRBJ2-7	.	TRBV9	once	CASSVGLGAHEQYF	TGTGCCAGCAGCGTAGGGTTAGGGGCTCACGAGCAGTACTTC
TRBJ2-7	TRBD2	TRBV9	.	CASSVEGGGGGEQYF	TGTGCCAGCAGCGTAGAGGGCGGCGGGGGAGGTGAGCAGTACTTC
TRBJ2-2	.	TRBV6-6	.	CASSPTTRTGELFF	TGTGCCAGCAGTCCGACGACTCGCACCGGGGAGCTGTTTTTT
TRBJ2-7	TRBD1	TRBV30	.	CAWRGTGGQYF	TGTGCCTGGAGGGGGACAGGAGGACAGTACTTC
TRBJ1-1	TRBD1	TRBV7-9	.	CASSPETGFTEAFF	TGTGCCAGCAGCCCTGAGACAGGGTTCACTGAAGCTTTCTTT
TRBJ1-4	.	TRBV5-1	.	CASSLTRHGEGRSNEKLFF	TGCGCCAGCAGCTTGACACGGCATGGGGAGGGGCGATCTAATGAAAAACTGTTTTTT
TRBJ1-2	.	TRBV15	few	CATSREVGEVDTF	TGTGCCACCAGCAGAGAAGTAGGGGAGGTTGACACCTTC
TRBJ2-5	TRBD1	TRBV7-2	.	CASSFQQGAGETQYF	TGTGCCAGCAGCTTCCAACAGGGGGCGGGGGAGACCCAGTACTTC